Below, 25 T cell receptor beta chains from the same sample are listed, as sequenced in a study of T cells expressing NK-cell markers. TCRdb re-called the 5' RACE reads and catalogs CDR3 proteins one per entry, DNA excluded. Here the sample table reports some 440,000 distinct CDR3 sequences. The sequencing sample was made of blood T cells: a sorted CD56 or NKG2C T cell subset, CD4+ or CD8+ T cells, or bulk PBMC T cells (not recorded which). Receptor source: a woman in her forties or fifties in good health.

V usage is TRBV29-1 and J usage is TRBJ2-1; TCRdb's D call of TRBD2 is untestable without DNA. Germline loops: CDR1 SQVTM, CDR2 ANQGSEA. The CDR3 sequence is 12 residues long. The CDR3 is CSGASLGGEQFF.

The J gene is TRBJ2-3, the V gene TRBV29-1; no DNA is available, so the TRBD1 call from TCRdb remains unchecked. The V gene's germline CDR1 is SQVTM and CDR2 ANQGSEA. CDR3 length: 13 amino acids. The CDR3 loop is CSVDSQGLWTQYF.

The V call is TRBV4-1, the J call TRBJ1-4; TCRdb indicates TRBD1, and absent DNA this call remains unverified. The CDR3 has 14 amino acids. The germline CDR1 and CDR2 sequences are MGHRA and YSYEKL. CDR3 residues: CASSRQDPNEKLFF.

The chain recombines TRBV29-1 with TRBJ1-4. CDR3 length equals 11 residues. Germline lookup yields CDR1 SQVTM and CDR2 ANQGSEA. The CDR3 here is CSVTNSEKLFF.

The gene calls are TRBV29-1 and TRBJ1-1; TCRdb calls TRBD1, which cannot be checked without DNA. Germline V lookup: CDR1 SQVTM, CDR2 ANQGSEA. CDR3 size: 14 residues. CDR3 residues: CSVLRGAPNTEAFF.

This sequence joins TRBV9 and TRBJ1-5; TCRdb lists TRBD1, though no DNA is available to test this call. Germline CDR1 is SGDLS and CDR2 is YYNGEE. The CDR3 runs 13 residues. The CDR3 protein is CASSARVDQPQHF. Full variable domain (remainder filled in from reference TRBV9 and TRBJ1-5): DSGVTQTPKHLITATGQRVTLRCSPRSGDLSVYWYQQSLDQGLQFLIQYYNGEERAKGNILERFSAQQFPDLHSELNLSSLELGDSALYFCASSARVDQPQHFGDGTRLSIL.

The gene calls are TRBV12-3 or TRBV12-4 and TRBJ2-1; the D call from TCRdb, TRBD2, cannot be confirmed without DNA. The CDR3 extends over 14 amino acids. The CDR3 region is CASTLNSQWDEQFF.

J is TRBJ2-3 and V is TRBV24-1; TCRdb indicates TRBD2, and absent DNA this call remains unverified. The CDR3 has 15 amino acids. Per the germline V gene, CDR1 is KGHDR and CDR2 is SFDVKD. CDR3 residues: CATSDRTSGSTTQYF.

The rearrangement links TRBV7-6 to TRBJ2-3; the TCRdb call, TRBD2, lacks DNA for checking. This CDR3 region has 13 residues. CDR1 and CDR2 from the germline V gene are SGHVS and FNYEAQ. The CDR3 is CASSLAWRDTQYF. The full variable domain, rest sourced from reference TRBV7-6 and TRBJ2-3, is GAGVSQSPRYKVTKRGQDVALRCDPISGHVSLYWYRQALGQGPEFLTYFNYEAQQDKSGLPNDRFSAERPEGSISTLTIQRTEQRDSAMYRCASSLAWRDTQYFGPGTRLTVL.

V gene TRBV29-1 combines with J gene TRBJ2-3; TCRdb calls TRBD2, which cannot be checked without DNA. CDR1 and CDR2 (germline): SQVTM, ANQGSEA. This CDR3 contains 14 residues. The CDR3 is CSVEQREGTDTQYF.

CDR3 region: CASSLNAPYEQYF. J is TRBJ2-7 and V is TRBV28. The CDR3 is made up of 13 amino acids. CDR1 is MDHEN, CDR2 SYDVKM, per germline.

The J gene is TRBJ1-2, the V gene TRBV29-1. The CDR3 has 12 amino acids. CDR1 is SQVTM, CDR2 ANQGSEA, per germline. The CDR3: CSAVHSNYGYTF. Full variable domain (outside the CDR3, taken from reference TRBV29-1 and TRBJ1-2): SAVISQKPSRDICQRGTSLTIQCQVDSQVTMMFWYRQQPGQSLTLIATANQGSEATYESGFVIDKFPISRPNLTFSTLTVSNMSPEDSSIYLCSAVHSNYGYTFGSGTRLTVV.

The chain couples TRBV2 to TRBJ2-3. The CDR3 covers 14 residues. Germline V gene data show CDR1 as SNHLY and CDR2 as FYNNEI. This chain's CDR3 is CASSKALSTDTQYF. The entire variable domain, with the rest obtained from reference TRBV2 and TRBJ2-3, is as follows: EPEVTQTPSHQVTQMGQEVILRCVPISNHLYFYWYRQILGQKVEFLVSFYNNEISEKSEIFDDQFSVERPDGSNFTLKIRSTKLEDSAMYFCASSKALSTDTQYFGPGTRLTVL.

The CDR3 sequence: CASSRYNLGQHNQPQHF. The chain couples TRBV27 to TRBJ1-5; TCRdb lists TRBD1, though no DNA is available to test this call. The CDR3 is 17 amino acids. Germline values: CDR1 MNHEY, CDR2 SMNVEV (reference sequence).

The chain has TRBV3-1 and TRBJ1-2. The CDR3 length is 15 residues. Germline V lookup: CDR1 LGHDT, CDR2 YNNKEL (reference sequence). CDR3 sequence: CASSQDGGGSYGYTF.

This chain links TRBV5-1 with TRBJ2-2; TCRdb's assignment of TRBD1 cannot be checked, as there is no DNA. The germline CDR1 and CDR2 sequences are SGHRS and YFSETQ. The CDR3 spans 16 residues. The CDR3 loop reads CASSLPGPKNTGELFF.

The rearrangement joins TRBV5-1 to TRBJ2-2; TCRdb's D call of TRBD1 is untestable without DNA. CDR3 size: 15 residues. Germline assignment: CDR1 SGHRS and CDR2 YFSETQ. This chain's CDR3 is CASSWAGGLTGELFF.

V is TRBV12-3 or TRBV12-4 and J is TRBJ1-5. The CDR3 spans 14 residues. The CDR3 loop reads CASSFLKDDQPQHF.

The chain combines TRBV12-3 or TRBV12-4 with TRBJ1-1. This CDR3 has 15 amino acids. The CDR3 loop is CASSLGLGRYHEAFF.

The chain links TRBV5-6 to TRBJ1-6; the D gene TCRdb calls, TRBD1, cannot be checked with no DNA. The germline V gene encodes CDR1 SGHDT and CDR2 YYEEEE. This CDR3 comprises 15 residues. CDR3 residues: CASSLGQGVFSPLHF.

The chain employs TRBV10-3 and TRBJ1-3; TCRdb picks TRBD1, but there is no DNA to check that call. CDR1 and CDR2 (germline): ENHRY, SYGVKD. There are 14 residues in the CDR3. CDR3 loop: CAISERTGRDTIYF.

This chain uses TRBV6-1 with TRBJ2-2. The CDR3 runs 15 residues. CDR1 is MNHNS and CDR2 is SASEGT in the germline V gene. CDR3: CASSEALSDTGELFF.

The CDR3 loop is CASSLDDRPLYF. The chain combines TRBV12-3 or TRBV12-4 with TRBJ2-4; the TCRdb call, TRBD1, lacks DNA for checking. CDR3 length: 12 amino acids.

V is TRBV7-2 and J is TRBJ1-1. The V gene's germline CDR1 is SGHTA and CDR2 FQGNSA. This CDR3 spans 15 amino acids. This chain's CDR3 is CASSLVVVVNTEAFF.

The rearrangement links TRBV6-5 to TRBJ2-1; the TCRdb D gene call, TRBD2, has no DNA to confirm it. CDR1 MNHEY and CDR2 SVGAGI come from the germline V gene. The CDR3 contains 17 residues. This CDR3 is CASSYTSLGEVSDEQFF.